This passage covers 20 T cell receptor beta chains from one sample sequenced in a study of CD8 T cells in ankylosing spondylitis. Study results and limitations: The study identified a TCR beta motif of about eight highly homologous variants that appeared characteristic of ankylosing spondylitis blood.

TCRdb used MiXCR to reprocess the 5' RACE reads, holding one entry per CDR3 protein. The table shows a few hundred thousand distinct CDR3 sequences, with roughly 17% occurring only once. Their antigens are not known. The sequenced material came from blood, either unsorted or a sorted T cell fraction (not recorded which). The receptors derive from a male donor with ankylosing spondylitis.

This clonotype has only a few counts. V usage is TRBV5-1 and J usage is TRBJ2-1; D remains ambiguous. The CDR3 is 16 residues long. Germline values: CDR1 SGHRS, CDR2 YFSETQ. Trimming removed 0 bases from V and 1 base from J, with 11 bases in between. CDR3 DNA: TGCGCCAGCAGCTTGGGGTTTAAGGGTTCCTACAATGAGCAGTTCTTC. Translating it yields CASSLGFKGSYNEQFF.

The chain links TRBV3-1 to TRBJ1-6; a weak D match, TRBD1 (5 bases). CDR3 length: 12 residues. In germline, CDR1 is LGHDT, CDR2 YNNKEL (reference sequence). V shed 3 bases and J shed 15 bases, with 12 bases lying between them. DNA for the CDR3: TGTGCCAGCAGCCACCAGGGACGCGACCTCCACTTT. Translated: CASSHQGRDLHF.

The chain joins TRBV5-1 to TRBJ2-7; TRBD1 agrees at 8 bases. Trimming at V came to 4 bases and at J to 2 bases, leaving 8 bases not matched to a gene. CDR3 length: 15 amino acids. Germline CDR1 is SGHRS and CDR2 is YFSETQ. CDR3 sequence: CASSAEGTGAYEQYF. DNA for the CDR3: TGCGCCAGCAGCGCGGAGGGGACAGGAGCCTACGAGCAGTACTTC.

In its sample, this clonotype was seen a few times. The V gene is TRBV4-2, the J gene TRBJ2-3; D not certain. This CDR3 has 15 residues. The germline gives CDR1 LGHNA, CDR2 YNFKEQ. The V gene lost 5 bases and the J gene lost 1 base, with 13 bases spanning the gap. Here the CDR3 reads CASSSWVMGTDTQYF. The CDR3 DNA reads as TGTGCCAGCAGCTCTTGGGTGATGGGCACAGATACGCAGTATTTT.

The rearrangement joins TRBV20-1 to TRBJ2-6; 9 positions agree with TRBD1. Germline loops: CDR1 DFQATT, CDR2 SNEGSKA (reference sequence). Germline trimming cut 6 bases from V and 0 bases from J; bases unmatched to any gene: 6. The CDR3 has 16 amino acids. The CDR3 loop reads CSAAGQGSSGANVLTF. The CDR3, as DNA: TGCAGTGCAGCGGGACAGGGTAGCTCTGGGGCCAACGTCCTGACTTTC.

This clonotype was observed a few times. V and J are TRBV10-3 and TRBJ2-1; 12 bases line up with TRBD2. In germline, CDR1 is ENHRY, CDR2 SYGVKD. The CDR3 is made up of 15 amino acids. V lost 2 bases, J lost 4 bases, and 0 bases stayed unmatched. The CDR3 loop is CAISEGLAGYNEQFF. The CDR3 nucleotides read TGTGCCATCAGTGAGGGACTAGCGGGATACAATGAGCAGTTCTTC.

This clonotype was observed at least ten times. V gene TRBV4-3 combines with J gene TRBJ2-5; 8 nucleotides match TRBD1. J gave up 4 bases and V 4 bases, and 8 bases lay outside the gene matches. Germline lookup yields CDR1 LGHNA and CDR2 YSLEER. This CDR3 is 15 amino acids long. The CDR3 region is CASSRTADRAETQYF. CDR3 DNA sequence: TGCGCCAGCAGCCGAACAGCGGACAGGGCAGAGACCCAGTACTTC.

In its sample, this clonotype was seen a few times. The gene calls are TRBV9 and TRBJ1-1, with D unresolved. The CDR3 is 15 residues long. CDR1 is SGDLS and CDR2 is YYNGEE in the germline V gene. The germline V and J ends were trimmed by 4 bases and 0 bases, with 13 bases remaining between them. The CDR3 protein is CASSYEAALNTEAFF. CDR3 coding DNA: TGTGCCAGCAGCTATGAGGCGGCCTTGAACACTGAAGCTTTCTTT. The complete variable domain, with remaining parts taken from reference TRBV9 and TRBJ1-1, reads DSGVTQTPKHLITATGQRVTLRCSPRSGDLSVYWYQQSLDQGLQFLIQYYNGEERAKGNILERFSAQQFPDLHSELNLSSLELGDSALYFCASSYEAALNTEAFFGQGTRLTVV.

This clonotype was seen ten or more times. This chain links TRBV10-3 with TRBJ1-1; no definite D call. Trimming shortened V by 8 bases and J by 0 bases, and 7 bases separated the two germline ends. The germline CDR1 and CDR2 sequences are ENHRY and SYGVKD. The CDR3 spans 12 residues. CDR3 sequence reads: CAIGRMNTEAFF. CDR3 sequence (DNA): TGTGCCATCGGGCGAATGAACACTGAAGCTTTCTTT.

The chain carries TRBV7-9 and TRBJ1-3; no reliable D call. V shed 2 bases and J shed 2 bases, with 7 bases lying between them. In germline, CDR1 is SEHNR, CDR2 FQNEAQ (reference sequence). The CDR3 is 14 amino acids. CDR3 loop: CASSLIGTGNTIYF. The CDR3 DNA reads as TGTGCCAGCAGCTTAATAGGTACTGGAAACACCATATATTTT.

This clonotype was found many times. This chain links TRBV20-1 with TRBJ2-7; D gene uncertain. Germline values: CDR1 DFQATT, CDR2 SNEGSKA (reference sequence). CDR3 length: 11 amino acids. V was clipped by 7 bases and J by 1 base, with 8 bases between them. The CDR3: CSGTESYEQYF. CDR3 nucleotides: TGCAGTGGTACGGAGTCCTACGAGCAGTACTTC.

This clonotype was recorded a few times. The chain carries TRBV3-1 and TRBJ1-1, with 7 bases identical to TRBD1. This CDR3 spans 16 amino acids. V lost 3 bases and J lost 6; bases outside the gene matches: 13. CDR1 is LGHDT and CDR2 is YNNKEL in the germline V gene (reference sequence). The CDR3 nucleotides are TGTGCCAGCAGCCAGCAAACACAGGGGCGGAAACCTGAAGCTTTCTTT. It translates to CASSQQTQGRKPEAFF.

The chain is built from TRBV5-1 and TRBJ2-7, with D tentatively TRBD1 or TRBD2 (5 bases each). Looked up from germline, CDR1 is SGHRS and CDR2 is YFSETQ. Between the trimmed V and J ends, which lost 2 bases and 2 bases, there was a span of 14 bases. The CDR3 extends over 15 amino acids. CDR3 nucleotides: TGCGCCAGCAGCTTTTCCGGGGCGTGGGCCTACGAGCAGTACTTC. It translates to CASSFSGAWAYEQYF.

This clonotype turned up a few times. CDR3: CASHVGTYNSPLHF. The CDR3, as DNA: TGTGCCAGTCATGTGGGGACTTATAATTCACCCCTCCACTTT. The chain uses TRBV12-3 or TRBV12-4 and TRBJ1-6; D is possibly TRBD1 (5 bases). V dropped 9 bases and J dropped 4 bases, with 13 bases sitting between them. The CDR3 extends over 14 amino acids.

This clonotype was picked up a small number of times. The V call is TRBV5-6, the J call TRBJ2-7, with D tentatively TRBD1 or TRBD2 (5 bases each). Germline loops: CDR1 SGHDT, CDR2 YYEEEE. The germline V and J ends were trimmed by 1 base and 7 bases, with 15 bases remaining between them. This CDR3 contains 14 residues. The chain's CDR3 is CASSLWGSLGEQYF. CDR3 nucleotide sequence: TGTGCCAGCAGCTTGTGGGGGAGTTTGGGGGAGCAGTACTTC.

With respect to this clonotype: One base away lies a much larger clone, so this may be a sequencing read error. The chain is built from TRBV12-3 or TRBV12-4 and TRBJ2-1; tentative D call: TRBD1 (6 bases). This CDR3 region has 17 residues. In DNA, the CDR3 is TGTACCAGCAGCAACCCCCTGTTCGGGACAAGGAACAATGAGCAGTTCTTC. It codes for CTSSNPLFGTRNNEQFF.

Only a few counts were recorded for this clonotype. J is TRBJ2-3 and V is TRBV20-1; 13 bases are a match to TRBD2. Germline trimming cut 6 bases from V and 1 base from J; bases unmatched to any gene: 13. Germline loops: CDR1 DFQATT, CDR2 SNEGSKA (reference sequence). This CDR3 is built from 18 residues. CDR3: CSAILGLAGARRTDTQYF. CDR3 DNA: TGCAGTGCCATACTCGGACTAGCGGGAGCCCGCCGCACAGATACGCAGTATTTT.

The V and J genes are TRBV7-2 and TRBJ2-2; 11 positions agree with TRBD2. Germline V gene sequence: CDR1 SGHTA, CDR2 FQGNSA. V gave up 2 bases and J gave up 5 bases; unmatched junction bases: 1. This CDR3 spans 15 amino acids. CDR3: CASSLRTSGTGELFF. Here the CDR3 DNA reads TGTGCCAGCAGCTTAAGGACTAGCGGGACCGGGGAGCTGTTTTTT.

The chain carries TRBV20-1 and TRBJ2-1; D could derive from TRBD1 or TRBD2 (5 bases each). With 1 base removed from V and 6 bases from J, the gap between germline ends came to 16 bases. Germline assignment: CDR1 DFQATT and CDR2 SNEGSKA (reference sequence). The CDR3 is made up of 15 amino acids. The CDR3 DNA is TGCAGTGCTAGAGTTAGGGCAAAGGGGACCAATGAGCAGTTCTTC. It encodes CSARVRAKGTNEQFF.

This clonotype was counted many times. CDR3 protein: CASTKLTGGVSGANVLTF. CDR3 DNA: TGTGCCAGCACCAAGCTTACAGGGGGTGTCTCTGGGGCCAACGTCCTGACTTTC. The rearrangement joins TRBV28 to TRBJ2-6, with 8 bases identical to TRBD1. With V trimmed by 7 bases and J by 0 bases, 11 bases remained unmatched. CDR3 length: 18 residues. CDR1 and CDR2 (germline): MDHEN, SYDVKM.